These 30 T cell receptor beta chains were sequenced from one sample in a study of cytomegalovirus exposure and HLA in healthy donors. Sequenced by immunoSEQ multiplex PCR; TCRdb stores in-frame clones only, minus some. The table records approximately 97,000 clones, over 85% of them present only once. The sample consisted of PBMCs. The receptor set was obtained from a woman aged 18-29 years in good health and CMV-seronegative.

This clone was observed a single time. This chain uses TRBV9 with TRBJ2-1; perhaps TRBD2 as D (7 bases). Germline V CDR1 and CDR2: SGDLS, YYNGEE. The V end was cut by 0 bases, the J end by 10 bases, with 8 bases between. The CDR3 has 12 amino acids. CDR3 loop: CASSVEGGEQFF. For the CDR3, the DNA is TGTGCCAGCAGCGTAGAGGGGGGGGAGCAGTTCTTC. The full variable domain, its missing parts supplied by reference TRBV9 and TRBJ2-1, is DSGVTQTPKHLITATGQRVTLRCSPRSGDLSVYWYQQSLDQGLQFLIQYYNGEERAKGNILERFSAQQFPDLHSELNLSSLELGDSALYFCASSVEGGEQFFGPGTRLTVL.

The chain is built from TRBV10-3 and TRBJ2-1; 9 nucleotides align to TRBD2. Trimming took 10 bases from V and 0 from J; bases not matched to a gene: 7. There are 15 residues in the CDR3. Looked up from germline, CDR1 is ENHRY and CDR2 is SYGVKD. The CDR3 DNA sequence: TGTGCCACAAGGATAGCGGGAGACTCCTACAATGAGCAGTTCTTC. It yields the protein CATRIAGDSYNEQFF.

This chain joins TRBV13 and TRBJ2-7, with TRBD2 matching over 8 bases. Germline values: CDR1 PRHDT, CDR2 FYEKMQ (reference sequence). The CDR3 sequence is 15 residues long. J gave up 7 bases and V 0 bases, and 8 bases lay outside the gene matches. The CDR3 DNA reads as TGTGCCAGCAGCTTAGGTCCAGCGGGAGCCGAGGAGCAGTACTTC. This encodes CASSLGPAGAEEQYF.

The V call is TRBV4-2, the J call TRBJ2-5; the match to TRBD2 covers 7 bases. Germline CDR1 LGHNA, CDR2 YNFKEQ. V was pared by 1 base and J by 2 bases, with 10 bases of the junction left unmatched. CDR3 length: 17 residues. DNA of the CDR3: TGTGCCAGCAGCCAAGGGTCCCAAGCGGGGACGCAAGAGACCCAGTACTTC. Translated: CASSQGSQAGTQETQYF.

The chain uses TRBV29-1 and TRBJ2-5; 12 nucleotides align to TRBD2. Per the germline V gene, CDR1 is SQVTM and CDR2 is ANQGSEA. With 2 bases clipped from V and 7 bases from J, the junction kept 17 bases outside the gene matches. This CDR3 has 18 amino acids. CDR3 nucleotides: TGCAGCGTTGAAACCCGACTAGCGGGAGTCCACCCACCCGGGACCCAGTACTTC. This codes for CSVETRLAGVHPPGTQYF.

J is TRBJ1-1 and V is TRBV7-9, with 7 bases lining up with TRBD1. Germline loops: CDR1 SEHNR, CDR2 FQNEAQ (reference sequence). V gave up 5 bases and J gave up 0 bases; unmatched junction bases: 9. The CDR3 loop spans 16 amino acids. CDR3 nucleotide sequence: TGTGCCAGCAGCCCGCGACAGGGATCCATGAACACTGAAGCTTTCTTT. Protein product: CASSPRQGSMNTEAFF.

In nucleotides, the CDR3 is TGTGCCTGGAGTGTACCTCGACGACTAGCGGGACCAACAGATACGCAGTATTTT. Protein: CAWSVPRRLAGPTDTQYF. The chain links TRBV30 to TRBJ2-3; TRBD2 aligns across 11 bases. Germline lookup yields CDR1 GTSNPN and CDR2 SVGIG (reference sequence). V lost 0 bases and J lost 3; bases outside the gene matches: 11. The CDR3 has 18 residues.

The chain employs TRBV27 and TRBJ1-5; tentatively, D is TRBD1 (6 bases). Germline V gene sequence: CDR1 MNHEY, CDR2 SMNVEV (reference sequence). V gave up 3 bases and J gave up 6 bases, with 12 bases separating them. This CDR3 spans 14 amino acids. The CDR3 spells CASSLWGGGQPQHF. CDR3 in DNA: TGTGCCAGCAGTTTGTGGGGGGGCGGTCAGCCCCAGCATTTT.

V usage is TRBV7-9 and J usage is TRBJ2-1; D remains ambiguous. This CDR3 comprises 12 residues. Deletions cut 4 bases from V and 13 bases from J, with 14 bases between. The germline gives CDR1 SEHNR, CDR2 FQNEAQ (reference sequence). CDR3 loop: CASSSIWQVQFF. CDR3 DNA: TGTGCCAGCAGCTCCATCTGGCAGGTACAGTTCTTC.

The rearrangement links TRBV7-9 to TRBJ1-5; 7 nucleotides agree with TRBD1. The germline CDR1 and CDR2 sequences are SEHNR and FQNEAQ (reference sequence). The length of the CDR3 is 19 residues. The trim removed 1 base at V and 0 bases at J, leaving 12 bases unmatched. The DNA of the CDR3 is TGTGCCAGCAGCTTAGGGGACAGCTCTTGGGGGCATAGCAATCAGCCCCAGCATTTT. It encodes CASSLGDSSWGHSNQPQHF.

The rearrangement joins TRBV5-1 to TRBJ2-5; 9 bases are a match to TRBD2. The CDR3 sequence is 14 residues long. Germline trimming cut 0 bases from V and 3 bases from J; bases unmatched to any gene: 0. Per germline, CDR1 SGHRS and CDR2 YFSETQ. DNA for the CDR3: TGCGCCAGCAGCTTGGAGCGGGGGGAAGAGACCCAGTACTTC. Translated: CASSLERGEETQYF.

The J gene is TRBJ2-3, the V gene TRBV7-9; maybe TRBD2 (5 bases). In germline, CDR1 is SEHNR, CDR2 FQNEAQ (reference sequence). This CDR3 spans 16 amino acids. The V gene lost 8 bases and the J gene lost 3 bases, with 21 bases spanning the gap. Here the CDR3 reads CASQRFSVASTDTQYF. In DNA form, the CDR3 reads TGTGCCAGCCAGCGGTTCTCTGTCGCATCGACAGATACGCAGTATTTT.

The chain is built from TRBV15 and TRBJ1-2, with D uncertain. Germline V gives CDR1 LNHNV, CDR2 YYDKDF (reference sequence). CDR3 size: 17 residues. Between the trimmed V and J ends, which lost 3 bases and 5 bases, there was a span of 22 bases. The CDR3 loop reads CATSSNPRADSLYGYTF. Written as DNA, the CDR3 is TGTGCCACCAGCAGTAATCCGCGGGCCGACTCCCTATATGGCTACACCTTC.

This chain links TRBV6-1 with TRBJ2-7, with D tentatively TRBD2 (6 bases). V was pared by 2 bases and J by 7 bases, with 9 bases between. CDR1 and CDR2 from the germline V gene are MNHNS and SASEGT. The CDR3 is made up of 12 amino acids. CDR3: CASSEWGDEQYF. The CDR3 DNA sequence: TGTGCCAGCAGTGAATGGGGGGATGAGCAGTACTTC.

This rearrangement joins TRBV6-5 to TRBJ2-5, with a weak D call TRBD2 (5 bases). CDR1 and CDR2 (germline): MNHEY, SVGAGI. With 0 bases removed from V and 5 bases from J, the gap between germline ends came to 13 bases. The CDR3 contains 15 residues. The CDR3 spells CASSYSAASWETQYF. The CDR3 nucleotides read TGTGCCAGCAGTTACTCAGCGGCCTCCTGGGAGACCCAGTACTTC.

The V call is TRBV7-6, the J call TRBJ2-1; 13 bases fit TRBD2. The CDR3 is 15 residues long. After removal of 5 bases from V and 5 bases from J, the junction contained 3 bases not matched to a gene. In germline, CDR1 is SGHVS, CDR2 FNYEAQ. This CDR3 reads CASSLGTSGDNEQFF. In DNA form, the CDR3 reads TGTGCCAGCAGCCTCGGGACTAGCGGGGACAATGAGCAGTTCTTC.

The rearrangement links TRBV7-2 to TRBJ2-5; 13 nucleotides match TRBD2. This CDR3 region has 15 residues. J lost 7 bases, V lost 4 bases, and 6 bases had no gene match. Germline CDR1 reads SGHTA; CDR2 reads FQGNSA. In nucleotides, the CDR3 is TGTGCCAGCAGCTATACTAGCGGGGGGGCCGGGACCCAGTACTTC. This sequence encodes CASSYTSGGAGTQYF.

The J gene is TRBJ2-6, the V gene TRBV28; TRBD2 is a possible D gene (7 bases). CDR1 is MDHEN and CDR2 is SYDVKM in the germline V gene. Trimming removed 3 bases at V and 0 bases at J, with 12 bases between. CDR3 size: 17 residues. The CDR3: CASSFGGGLSGANVLTF. Here the CDR3 DNA reads TGTGCCAGCAGTTTTGGGGGGGGCCTCTCTGGGGCCAACGTCCTGACTTTC.

This clone was seen just once. This chain uses TRBV6-6 with TRBJ2-7; TRBD2 matches 9 bases. Germline V CDR1 and CDR2: MNHNY, SVGAGI (reference sequence). CDR3 length equals 14 residues. J gave up 9 bases and V 7 bases, and 13 bases lay outside the gene matches. The chain's CDR3 is CASTSLASGEAQYF. The CDR3 region has the DNA TGTGCCAGCACTTCTTTAGCTAGCGGGGAGGCGCAGTACTTC.

J is TRBJ2-3 and V is TRBV7-8, with D possibly being TRBD2 (6 bases). Deletions cut 4 bases from V and 2 bases from J, with 10 bases between. CDR1 and CDR2 from the germline V gene are SGHVS and FQNEAQ. The CDR3 has 14 residues. CDR3 sequence (DNA): TGTGCCAGCAGCTCCGGACTATACACAGATACGCAGTATTTT. It translates to CASSSGLYTDTQYF. The entire variable domain, with the rest obtained from reference TRBV7-8 and TRBJ2-3, is as follows: GAGVSQSPRYKVAKRGQDVALRCDPISGHVSLFWYQQALGQGPEFLTYFQNEAQLDKSGLPSDRFFAERPEGSVSTLKIQRTQQEDSAVYLCASSSGLYTDTQYFGPGTRLTVL.

The CDR3 nucleotides read TGTGCCAGCAGCTTAGAGGCAGGGCTGACCTACGAGCAGTACTTC. Amino acid sequence: CASSLEAGLTYEQYF. The chain has TRBV7-8 and TRBJ2-7; the D gene is possibly TRBD1 (5 bases). Trimming removed 1 base at V and 2 bases at J, with 12 bases between. The germline V gene has CDR1 SGHVS and CDR2 FQNEAQ. The length of the CDR3 is 15 residues.

J is TRBJ1-2 and V is TRBV7-9; TRBD1 matches at 8 bases. Germline V CDR1 and CDR2: SEHNR, FQNEAQ (reference sequence). The CDR3 runs to 14 residues. V was pared by 11 bases and J by 0 bases, with 8 bases of the junction left unmatched. Written as DNA, the CDR3 is TGTGCCGTGGGGACAGGCCAAACTAACTATGGCTACACCTTC. Translated: CAVGTGQTNYGYTF.

The chain joins TRBV19 to TRBJ1-1; the D is unclear. Germline V lookup: CDR1 LNHDA, CDR2 SQIVND (reference sequence). V dropped 6 bases and J dropped 5 bases, with 16 bases sitting between them. The CDR3 runs to 14 residues. The CDR3 spells CASRTLDLRTEAFF. CDR3 nucleotide sequence: TGTGCCAGTAGGACCCTCGACTTGAGGACTGAAGCTTTCTTT.

This chain links TRBV4-3 with TRBJ1-4; possible D gene TRBD1, 6 bases. Trimming took 0 bases from V and 8 from J, leaving 13 bases between them. This CDR3 has 15 residues. CDR1 is LGHNA and CDR2 is YSLEER in the germline V gene. This CDR3 is CASSQETGRLEKLFF. The CDR3 bases are TGCGCCAGCAGCCAAGAGACAGGCCGTCTCGAAAAACTGTTTTTT.

The V call is TRBV27, the J call TRBJ2-3; 9 bases fit TRBD1. The ends lost 3 bases at V and 5 bases at J; junction bases unmatched: 6. Per the germline V gene, CDR1 is MNHEY and CDR2 is SMNVEV (reference sequence). CDR3 length equals 15 residues. The CDR3 region has the DNA TGTGCCAGCAGTTTGGGGGGACAGGGACGAGATACGCAGTATTTT. It is translated as CASSLGGQGRDTQYF.

The chain combines TRBV19 with TRBJ1-5, with TRBD1 identical over 9 bases. The CDR3 has 14 amino acids. Germline-derived CDR1 and CDR2 are LNHDA and SQIVND (reference sequence). After removal of 7 bases from V and 4 bases from J, the junction contained 5 bases not matched to a gene. CDR3 nucleotide sequence: TGTGCCAGTAAGGGACAGGGTGGGAATCAGCCCCAGCATTTT. Its protein product is CASKGQGGNQPQHF.

CDR3 DNA sequence: TGTGCCAGCAGTTCCCCCTGGGGGGCAGGGGGCAATGGCTACACCTTC. Translated: CASSSPWGAGGNGYTF. This chain links TRBV2 with TRBJ1-2; the match to TRBD1 covers 8 bases. The CDR3 loop spans 16 amino acids. Germline V gene sequence: CDR1 SNHLY, CDR2 FYNNEI. The trim removed 5 bases at V and 6 bases at J, leaving 14 bases unmatched.

V usage is TRBV5-6 and J usage is TRBJ2-6, with 9 bases that match TRBD1. The CDR3 length is 18 residues. The germline gives CDR1 SGHDT, CDR2 YYEEEE. V shed 5 bases, J shed 1 base, and the junction held 10 bases outside the gene matches. The chain's CDR3 is CASRGKGTGFSGANVLTF. CDR3 bases: TGTGCCAGCAGGGGGAAGGGGACAGGGTTTTCTGGGGCCAACGTCCTGACTTTC. Full variable domain (remainder filled in from reference TRBV5-6 and TRBJ2-6): DAGVTQSPTHLIKTRGQQVTLRCSPKSGHDTVSWYQQALGQGPQFIFQYYEEEERQRGNFPDRFSGHQFPNYSSELNVNALLLGDSALYLCASRGKGTGFSGANVLTFGAGSRLTVL.

The chain is built from TRBV2 and TRBJ1-1; TRBD1 aligns across 7 bases. Germline lookup yields CDR1 SNHLY and CDR2 FYNNEI. Unmatched junction bases numbered 20, after V lost 4 bases and J lost 0 bases. This CDR3 region has 20 residues. CDR3 nucleotide sequence: TGTGCCAGCAGTGGGGTTGTCGCAGGGGGAGAAAGCGGGTTGAACACTGAAGCTTTCTTT. Protein sequence: CASSGVVAGGESGLNTEAFF.

This clone was observed a single time. The rearrangement links TRBV7-6 to TRBJ1-2; weak D call: TRBD1 (6 bases). V gave up 1 base and J gave up 5 bases, with 26 bases separating them. There are 19 residues in the CDR3. Looked up from germline, CDR1 is SGHVS and CDR2 is FNYEAQ. DNA for the CDR3: TGTGCCAGCAGCTTAGAGCCGGGCCCGGGGGGCCCATCTGGGTATGGCTACACCTTC. Its translation: CASSLEPGPGGPSGYGYTF.